This T cell receptor beta chain was observed in a study of T-cell memory formation after mild COVID-19. Study conclusions and caveats: Clones shrinking from day 15 to 85 showed even CD4/CD8 mixes; later expanders tilted CD4+. Whether second-wave clones peaking at day 37 were SARS-CoV-2 specific went unconfirmed. Certain responding clones were present in pre-infection memory, suggesting participation of cross-reactive memory.

In regard to this clonotype: The antigen is undetermined.

Via MiXCR, TCRdb re-called the 5' RACE reads, giving one row per CDR3 protein. The data contain approximately 350,000 distinct CDR3 sequences, around 28% of them singletons. This TCR was sampled from an adult woman who had mild COVID-19 (a few samples of this study predate the infection). Cell type and time point are not known. Sequencing was done on a sample of PBMCs or a T cell subset sorted from them (not recorded which).

The CDR3 sequence: CASSYLGGQPQHF. CDR3 nucleotides: TGTGCCAGCAGTTACTTGGGGGGTCAGCCCCAGCATTTT. The chain carries TRBV6-2 or TRBV6-3 and TRBJ1-5; D perhaps matches TRBD1 (5 bases). Germline V gene lookup returns CDR1 MNHEY and CDR2 SVGEGT. V lost 1 base and J lost 6, with 7 bases in between. This CDR3 comprises 13 residues.